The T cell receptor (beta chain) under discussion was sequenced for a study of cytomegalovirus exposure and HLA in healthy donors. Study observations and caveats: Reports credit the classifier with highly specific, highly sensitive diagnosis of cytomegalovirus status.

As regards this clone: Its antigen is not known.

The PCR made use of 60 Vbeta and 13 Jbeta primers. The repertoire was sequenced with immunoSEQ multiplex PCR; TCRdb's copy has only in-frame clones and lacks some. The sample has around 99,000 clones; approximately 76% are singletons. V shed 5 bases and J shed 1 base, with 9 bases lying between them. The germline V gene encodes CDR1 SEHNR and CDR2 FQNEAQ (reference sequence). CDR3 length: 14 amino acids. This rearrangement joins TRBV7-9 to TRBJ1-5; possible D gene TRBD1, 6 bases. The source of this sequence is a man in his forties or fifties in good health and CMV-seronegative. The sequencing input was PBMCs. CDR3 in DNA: TGTGCCAGCAGCCTCGGACAGAGCAATCAGCCCCAGCATTTT. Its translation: CASSLGQSNQPQHF. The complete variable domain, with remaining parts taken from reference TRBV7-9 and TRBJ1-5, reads DTGVSQNPRHKITKRGQNVTFRCDPISEHNRLYWYRQTLGQGPEFLTYFQNEAQLEKSRLLSDRFSAERPKGSFSTLEIQRTEQGDSAMYLCASSLGQSNQPQHFGDGTRLSIL.